This TCR beta chain was captured by sequencing in a study of CD8+ T cells in alopecia areata. The sequencing template was cDNA reverse transcribed from extracted RNA. Assay: immunoSEQ multiplex PCR; the TCRdb copy retains only in-frame clones and omits some. The repertoire includes roughly 120,000 clones, roughly 56% of them detected once, and about 3.2% sits in the top ten. This clone appeared once. CDR1 is SEHNR and CDR2 is FQNEAQ in the germline V gene (reference sequence). With 3 bases removed from V and 4 bases from J, the gap between germline ends came to 10 bases. The CDR3 has 14 amino acids. Treatment specified: oral pan-JAK inhibitor, 5-10 mg twice daily.

The V and J genes are TRBV7-9 and TRBJ2-1; a possible D gene is TRBD2 (6 bases). Sample: CD4+ T cells sorted from blood, taken at week 24, from a patient treated with tofacitinib. This TCR was sampled from a human donor with alopecia areata. The CDR3: CASSLMGGYNEQFF. In DNA form, the CDR3 reads TGTGCCAGCAGCTTGATGGGGGGATACAATGAGCAGTTCTTC. The whole variable domain, remainder taken from reference TRBV7-9 and TRBJ2-1, is DTGVSQNPRHKITKRGQNVTFRCDPISEHNRLYWYRQTLGQGPEFLTYFQNEAQLEKSRLLSDRFSAERPKGSFSTLEIQRTEQGDSAMYLCASSLMGGYNEQFFGPGTRLTVL.